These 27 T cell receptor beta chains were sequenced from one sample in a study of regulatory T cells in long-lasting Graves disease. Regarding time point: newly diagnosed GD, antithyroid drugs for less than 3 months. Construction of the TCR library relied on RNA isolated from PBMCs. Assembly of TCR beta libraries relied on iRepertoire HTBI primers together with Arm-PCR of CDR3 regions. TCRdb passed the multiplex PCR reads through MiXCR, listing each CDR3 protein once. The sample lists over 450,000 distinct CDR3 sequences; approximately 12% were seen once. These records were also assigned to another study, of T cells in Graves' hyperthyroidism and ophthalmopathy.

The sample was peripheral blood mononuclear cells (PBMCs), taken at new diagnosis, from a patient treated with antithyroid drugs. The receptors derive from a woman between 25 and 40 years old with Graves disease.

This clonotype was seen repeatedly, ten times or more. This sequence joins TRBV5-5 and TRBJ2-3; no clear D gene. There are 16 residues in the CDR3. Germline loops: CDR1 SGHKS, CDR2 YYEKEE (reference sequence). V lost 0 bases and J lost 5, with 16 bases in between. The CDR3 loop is CASSLVPTTTLDTQYF. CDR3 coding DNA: TGTGCCAGCAGCTTGGTACCCACGACGACTCTAGATACGCAGTATTTT.

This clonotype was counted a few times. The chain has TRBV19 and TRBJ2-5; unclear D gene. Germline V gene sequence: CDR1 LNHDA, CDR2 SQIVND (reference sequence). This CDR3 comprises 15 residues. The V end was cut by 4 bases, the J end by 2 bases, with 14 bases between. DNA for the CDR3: TGTGCCAGTAGTACCGTCACAACCCAGCAAGAGACCCAGTACTTC. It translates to CASSTVTTQQETQYF.

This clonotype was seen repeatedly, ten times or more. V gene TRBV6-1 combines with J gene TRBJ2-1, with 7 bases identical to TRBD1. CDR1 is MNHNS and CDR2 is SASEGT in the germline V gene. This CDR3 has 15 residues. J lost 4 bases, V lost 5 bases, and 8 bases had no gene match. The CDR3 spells CASSISPGQYNEQFF. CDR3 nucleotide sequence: TGTGCCAGCAGTATTTCCCCGGGACAGTACAATGAGCAGTTCTTC.

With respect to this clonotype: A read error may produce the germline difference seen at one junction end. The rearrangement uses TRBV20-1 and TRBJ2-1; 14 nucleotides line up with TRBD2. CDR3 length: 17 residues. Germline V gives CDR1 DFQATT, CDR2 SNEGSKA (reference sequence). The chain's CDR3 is CSARTSGRLGSYNEQSF. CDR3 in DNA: TGCAGTGCTCGGACTAGCGGGAGGTTAGGCTCCTACAATGAGCAGTCCTTC.

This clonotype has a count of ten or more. The CDR3 here is CATSDLWVGLNTEAFF. Written as DNA, the CDR3 is TGTGCCACCAGTGATTTGTGGGTAGGGTTGAACACTGAAGCTTTCTTT. This sequence joins TRBV24-1 and TRBJ1-1; D gene unclear. V was pared by 0 bases and J by 0 bases, with 10 bases between. The CDR3 has 16 residues. CDR1 is KGHDR and CDR2 is SFDVKD in the germline V gene.

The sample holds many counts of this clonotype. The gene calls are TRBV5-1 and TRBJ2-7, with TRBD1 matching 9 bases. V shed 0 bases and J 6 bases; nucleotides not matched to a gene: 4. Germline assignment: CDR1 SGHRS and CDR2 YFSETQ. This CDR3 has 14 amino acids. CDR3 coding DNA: TGCGCCAGCAGCTTGGGACAGGGGGATCTCGAGCAGTACTTC. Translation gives CASSLGQGDLEQYF.

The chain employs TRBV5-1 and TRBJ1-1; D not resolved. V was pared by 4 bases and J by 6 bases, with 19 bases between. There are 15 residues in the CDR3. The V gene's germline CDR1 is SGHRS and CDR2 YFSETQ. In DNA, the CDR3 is TGCGCCAGCAGCGTCTCTGGAGTTATTGACTCTGAAGCTTTCTTT. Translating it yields CASSVSGVIDSEAFF.

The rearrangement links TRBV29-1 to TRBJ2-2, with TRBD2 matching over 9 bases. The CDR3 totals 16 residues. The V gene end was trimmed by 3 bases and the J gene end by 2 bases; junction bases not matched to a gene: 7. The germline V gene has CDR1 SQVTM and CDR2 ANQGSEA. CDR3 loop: CSVDGPSGINTGELFF. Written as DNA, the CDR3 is TGCAGCGTTGATGGTCCTAGCGGGATAAACACCGGGGAGCTGTTTTTT.

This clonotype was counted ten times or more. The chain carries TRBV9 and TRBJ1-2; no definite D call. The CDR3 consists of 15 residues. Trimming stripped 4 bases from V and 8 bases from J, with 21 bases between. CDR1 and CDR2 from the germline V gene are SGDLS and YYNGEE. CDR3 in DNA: TGTGCCAGCAGCTCGACTGAACTGCCCGGGGAAGGCTACACCTTC. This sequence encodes CASSSTELPGEGYTF.

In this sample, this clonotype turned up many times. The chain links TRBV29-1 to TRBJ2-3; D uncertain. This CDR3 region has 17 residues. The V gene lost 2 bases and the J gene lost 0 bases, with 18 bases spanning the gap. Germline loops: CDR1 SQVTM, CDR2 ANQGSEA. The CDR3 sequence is CSVESAYFTSSTDTQYF. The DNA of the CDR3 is TGCAGCGTTGAATCGGCTTATTTTACGTCTAGCACAGATACGCAGTATTTT.

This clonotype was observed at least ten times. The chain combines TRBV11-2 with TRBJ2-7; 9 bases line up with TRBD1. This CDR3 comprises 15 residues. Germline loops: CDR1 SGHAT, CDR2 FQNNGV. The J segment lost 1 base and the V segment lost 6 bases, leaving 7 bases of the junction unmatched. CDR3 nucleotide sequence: TGTGCCAGCAGACCCGGGACAGGGACTTCCTACGAGCAGTACTTC. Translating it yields CASRPGTGTSYEQYF. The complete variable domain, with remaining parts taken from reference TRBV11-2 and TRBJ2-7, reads EAGVAQSPRYKIIEKRQSVAFWCNPISGHATLYWYQQILGQGPKLLIQFQNNGVVDDSQLPKDRFSAERLKGVDSTLKIQPAKLEDSAVYLCASRPGTGTSYEQYFGPGTRLTVT.

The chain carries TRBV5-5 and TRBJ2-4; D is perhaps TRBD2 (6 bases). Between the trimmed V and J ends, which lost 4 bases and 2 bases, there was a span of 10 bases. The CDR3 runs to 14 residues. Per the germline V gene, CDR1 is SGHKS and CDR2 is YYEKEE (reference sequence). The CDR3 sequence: CASSTGGSKNIQYF. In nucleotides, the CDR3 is TGTGCCAGCAGCACCGGGGGTTCCAAAAACATTCAGTACTTC. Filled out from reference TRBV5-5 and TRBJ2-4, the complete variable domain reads DAGVTQSPTHLIKTRGQQVTLRCSPISGHKSVSWYQQVLGQGPQFIFQYYEKEERGRGNFPDRFSARQFPNYSSELNVNALLLGDSALYLCASSTGGSKNIQYFGAGTRLSVL.

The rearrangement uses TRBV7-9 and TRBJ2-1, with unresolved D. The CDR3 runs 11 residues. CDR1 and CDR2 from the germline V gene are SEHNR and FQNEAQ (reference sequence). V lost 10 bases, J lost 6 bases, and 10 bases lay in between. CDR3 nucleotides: TGTGCCACACTACCCCGCAATGAGCAGTTCTTC. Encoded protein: CATLPRNEQFF.

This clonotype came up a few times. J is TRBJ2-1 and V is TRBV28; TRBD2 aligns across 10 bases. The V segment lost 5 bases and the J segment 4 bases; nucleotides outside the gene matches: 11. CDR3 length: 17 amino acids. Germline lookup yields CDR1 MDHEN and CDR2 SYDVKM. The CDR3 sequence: CASSTLQREGNYNEQFF. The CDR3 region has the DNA TGTGCCAGCAGTACCCTCCAGCGGGAGGGGAATTACAATGAGCAGTTCTTC.

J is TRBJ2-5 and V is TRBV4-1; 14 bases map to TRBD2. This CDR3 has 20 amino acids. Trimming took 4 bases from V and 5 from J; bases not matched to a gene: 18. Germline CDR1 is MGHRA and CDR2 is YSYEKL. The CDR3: CASSLFVGTSGRGFLETQYF. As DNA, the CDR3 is TGCGCCAGCAGCCTATTTGTTGGGACTAGCGGGAGAGGCTTTCTTGAGACCCAGTACTTC.

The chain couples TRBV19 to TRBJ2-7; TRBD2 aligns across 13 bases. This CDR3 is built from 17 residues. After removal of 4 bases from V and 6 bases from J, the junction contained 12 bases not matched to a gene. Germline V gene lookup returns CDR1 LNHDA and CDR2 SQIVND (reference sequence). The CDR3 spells CASSNPGLAGFRGEQYF. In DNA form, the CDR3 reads TGTGCCAGTAGTAATCCGGGACTAGCGGGATTCCGTGGCGAGCAGTACTTC.

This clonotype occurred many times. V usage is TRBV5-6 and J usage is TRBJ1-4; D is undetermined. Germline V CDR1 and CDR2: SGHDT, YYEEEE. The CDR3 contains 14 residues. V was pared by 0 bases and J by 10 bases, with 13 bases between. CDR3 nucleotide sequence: TGTGCCAGCAGCTTGGGCCACCCGGGTTCAAAACTGTTTTTT. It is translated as CASSLGHPGSKLFF. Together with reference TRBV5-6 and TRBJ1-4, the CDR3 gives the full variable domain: DAGVTQSPTHLIKTRGQQVTLRCSPKSGHDTVSWYQQALGQGPQFIFQYYEEEERQRGNFPDRFSGHQFPNYSSELNVNALLLGDSALYLCASSLGHPGSKLFFGSGTQLSVL.

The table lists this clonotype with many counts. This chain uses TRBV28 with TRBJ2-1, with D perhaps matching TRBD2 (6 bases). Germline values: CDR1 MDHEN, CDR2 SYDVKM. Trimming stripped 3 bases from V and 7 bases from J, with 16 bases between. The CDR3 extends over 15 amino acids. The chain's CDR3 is CASSLSTSFGNEQFF. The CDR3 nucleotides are TGTGCCAGCAGTTTGTCTACTAGCTTCGGGAATGAGCAGTTCTTC.

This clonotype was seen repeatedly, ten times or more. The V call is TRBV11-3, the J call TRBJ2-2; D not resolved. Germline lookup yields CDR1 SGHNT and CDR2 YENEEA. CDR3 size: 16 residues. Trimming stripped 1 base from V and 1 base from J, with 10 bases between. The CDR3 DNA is TGTGCCAGCAGCTTAGCGCGCTCCGGGAACACCGGGGAGCTGTTTTTT. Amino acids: CASSLARSGNTGELFF.

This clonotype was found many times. The CDR3 DNA reads TGTGCCAGCTGCGTACAGGGCTACGAGCAGTACTTC. It yields the protein CASCVQGYEQYF. The genes are TRBV28 and TRBJ2-7; a weak D match, TRBD1 (6 bases). Germline V lookup: CDR1 MDHEN, CDR2 SYDVKM. The CDR3 consists of 12 residues. The V end lost 8 bases, the J end lost 3 bases, and 11 bases lay between the germline ends.

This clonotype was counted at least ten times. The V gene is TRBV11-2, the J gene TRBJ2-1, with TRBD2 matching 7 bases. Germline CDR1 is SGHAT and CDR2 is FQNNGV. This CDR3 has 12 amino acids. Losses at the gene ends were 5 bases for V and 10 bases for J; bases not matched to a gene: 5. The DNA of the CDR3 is TGTGCCAGCAGCCTCAACGGGGGGGAGCAGTTCTTC. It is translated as CASSLNGGEQFF.

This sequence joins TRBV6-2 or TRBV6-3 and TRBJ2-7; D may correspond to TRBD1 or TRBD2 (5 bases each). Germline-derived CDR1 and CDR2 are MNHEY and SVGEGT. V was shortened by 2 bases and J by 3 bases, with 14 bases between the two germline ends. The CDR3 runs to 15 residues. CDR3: CASSYAPGRIYEQYF. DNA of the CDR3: TGTGCCAGCAGTTACGCTCCGGGACGGATCTACGAGCAGTACTTC.

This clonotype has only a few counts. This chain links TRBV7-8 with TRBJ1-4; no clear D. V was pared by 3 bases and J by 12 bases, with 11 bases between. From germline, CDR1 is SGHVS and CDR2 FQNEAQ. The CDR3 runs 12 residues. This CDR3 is CASSFLGVELFF. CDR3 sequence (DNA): TGTGCCAGCAGCTTTCTCGGAGTAGAACTGTTTTTT.

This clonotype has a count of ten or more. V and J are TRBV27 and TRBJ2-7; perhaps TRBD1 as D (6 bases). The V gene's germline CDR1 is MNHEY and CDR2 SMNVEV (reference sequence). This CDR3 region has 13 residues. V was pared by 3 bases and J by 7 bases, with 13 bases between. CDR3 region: CASSFGRGSEQYF. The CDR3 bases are TGTGCCAGCAGTTTTGGCAGGGGATCGGAGCAGTACTTC.

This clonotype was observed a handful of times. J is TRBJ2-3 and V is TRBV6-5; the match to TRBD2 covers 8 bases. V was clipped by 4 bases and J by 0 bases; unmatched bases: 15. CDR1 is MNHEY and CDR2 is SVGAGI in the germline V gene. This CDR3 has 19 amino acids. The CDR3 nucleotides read TGTGCCAGCAGTTTATCCCCCCATCCGACTAGCGATAGCACAGATACGCAGTATTTT. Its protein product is CASSLSPHPTSDSTDTQYF.

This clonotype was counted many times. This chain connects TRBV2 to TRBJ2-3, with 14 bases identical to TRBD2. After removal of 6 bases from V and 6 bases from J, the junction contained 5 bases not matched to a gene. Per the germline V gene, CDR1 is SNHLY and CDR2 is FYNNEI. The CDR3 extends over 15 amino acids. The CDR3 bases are TGTGCCAGCAGAGGCGGACTAGCGGGAGGCGATACGCAGTATTTT. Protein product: CASRGGLAGGDTQYF.

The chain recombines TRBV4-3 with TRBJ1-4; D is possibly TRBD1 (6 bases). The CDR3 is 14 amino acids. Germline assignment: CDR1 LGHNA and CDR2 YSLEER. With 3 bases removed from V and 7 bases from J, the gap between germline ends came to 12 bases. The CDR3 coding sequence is TGCGCCAGCAGCCAGAGTGGGGGGCCTGAAAAACTGTTTTTT. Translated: CASSQSGGPEKLFF.